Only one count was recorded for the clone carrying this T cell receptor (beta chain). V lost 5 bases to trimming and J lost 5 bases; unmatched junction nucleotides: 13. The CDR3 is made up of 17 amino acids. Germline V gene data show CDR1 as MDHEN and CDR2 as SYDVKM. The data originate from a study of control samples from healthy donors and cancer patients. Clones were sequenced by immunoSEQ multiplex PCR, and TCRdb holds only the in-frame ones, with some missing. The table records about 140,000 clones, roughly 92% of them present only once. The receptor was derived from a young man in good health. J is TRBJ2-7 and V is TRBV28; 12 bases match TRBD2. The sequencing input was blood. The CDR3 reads CASSRTSGTWGENEQYF. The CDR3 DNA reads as TGTGCCAGCAGTCGGACTAGCGGGACCTGGGGCGAAAACGAGCAGTACTTC.